This T cell receptor beta chain was identified in a study of siplizumab effects on memory and regulatory T cells. General study results and limits: The study found naive T cells seemingly more diverse than memory cells and seemingly major alloresponse contributors. Naive versus memory phenotype went unassigned for roughly 75-96% of proliferating CD4+ or CD8+ clones.

Trimming at V came to 4 bases and at J to 5 bases, leaving 7 bases not matched to a gene. CDR1 and CDR2 from the germline V gene are KGHSH and LQKENI. This CDR3 comprises 15 residues. To note about this clone: What it binds is unknown.

Profiled with immunoSEQ multiplex PCR; TCRdb holds only in-frame clones, not every one. The sample carries 100,000 or so clones, 94% recorded once. This chain connects TRBV18 to TRBJ2-7; 11 bases are shared with TRBD2. The sequenced sample consisted of Tregs sorted from blood. This clonotype was obtained from a human donor in good health. The DNA of the CDR3 is TGTGCCAGCTCACTGACGACTAGCGGGAATCACGAGCAGTACTTC. It translates to CASSLTTSGNHEQYF.